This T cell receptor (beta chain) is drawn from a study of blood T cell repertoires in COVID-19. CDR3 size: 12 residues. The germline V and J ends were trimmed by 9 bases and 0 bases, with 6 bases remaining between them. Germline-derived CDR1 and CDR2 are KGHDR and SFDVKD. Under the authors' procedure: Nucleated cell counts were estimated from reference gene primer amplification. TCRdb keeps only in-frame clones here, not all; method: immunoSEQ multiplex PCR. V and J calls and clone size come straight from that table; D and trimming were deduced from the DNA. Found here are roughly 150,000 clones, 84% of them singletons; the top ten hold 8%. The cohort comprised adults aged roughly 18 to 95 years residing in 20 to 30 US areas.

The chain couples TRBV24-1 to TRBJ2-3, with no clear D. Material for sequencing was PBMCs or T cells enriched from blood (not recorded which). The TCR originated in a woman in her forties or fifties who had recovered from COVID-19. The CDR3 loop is CATASSTDTQYF. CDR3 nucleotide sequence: TGTGCCACCGCGTCCAGCACAGATACGCAGTATTTT.